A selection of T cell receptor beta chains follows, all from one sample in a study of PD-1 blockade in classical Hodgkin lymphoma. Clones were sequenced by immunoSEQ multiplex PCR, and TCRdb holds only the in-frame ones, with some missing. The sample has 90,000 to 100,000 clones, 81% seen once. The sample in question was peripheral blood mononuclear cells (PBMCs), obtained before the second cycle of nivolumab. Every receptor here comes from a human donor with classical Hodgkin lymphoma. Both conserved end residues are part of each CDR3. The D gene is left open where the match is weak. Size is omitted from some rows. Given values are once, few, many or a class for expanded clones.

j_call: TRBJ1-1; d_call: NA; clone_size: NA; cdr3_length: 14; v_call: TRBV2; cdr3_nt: TGTGCCAGCAGCGGCACAGTCATGAACACTGAAGCTTTCTTT; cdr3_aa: CASSGTVMNTEAFF
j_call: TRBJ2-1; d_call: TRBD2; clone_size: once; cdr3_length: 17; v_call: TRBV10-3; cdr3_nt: TGTGCCATCAGTGACCATGGGGCTAGCGGGAGTGACAATGAGCAGTTCTTC; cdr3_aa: CAISDHGASGSDNEQFF
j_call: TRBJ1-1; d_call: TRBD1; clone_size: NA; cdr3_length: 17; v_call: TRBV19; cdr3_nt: TGTGCCAGTAGAACCCGGGGACAGGGGGGGTCCGACACTGAAGCTTTCTTT; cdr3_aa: CASRTRGQGGSDTEAFF
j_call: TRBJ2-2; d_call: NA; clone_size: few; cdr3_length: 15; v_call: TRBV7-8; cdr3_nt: TGTGCCAGCAGCCAACAGCACTCGGACACCGGGGAGCTGTTTTTT; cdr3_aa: CASSQQHSDTGELFF
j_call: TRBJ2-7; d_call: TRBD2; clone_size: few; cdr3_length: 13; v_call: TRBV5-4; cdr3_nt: TGTGCCAGCAGTTCGACTAGCGAGAACGAGCAGTACTTC; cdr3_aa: CASSSTSENEQYF
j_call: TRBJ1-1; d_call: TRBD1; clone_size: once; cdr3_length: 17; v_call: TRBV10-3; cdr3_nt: TGTGCCATCAGTGGGACAGGGGGCGCTGGTTTTAGCACTGAAGCTTTCTTT; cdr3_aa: CAISGTGGAGFSTEAFF
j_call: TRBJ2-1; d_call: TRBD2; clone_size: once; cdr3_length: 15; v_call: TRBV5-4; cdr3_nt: TGTGCCAGCAGCACCGATAGCGGGAGTAGAAATGAGCAGTTCTTC; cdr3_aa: CASSTDSGSRNEQFF
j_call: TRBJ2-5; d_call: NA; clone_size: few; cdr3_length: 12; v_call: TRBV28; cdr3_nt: TGTGCCAGCAGCCAGGGAGCGGAGACCCAGTACTTC; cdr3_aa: CASSQGAETQYF
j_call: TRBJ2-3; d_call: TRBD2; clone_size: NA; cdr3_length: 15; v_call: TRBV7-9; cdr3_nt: TGTGCCAGCAGCTACGGGGCGGGGGTCACAGATACGCAGTATTTT; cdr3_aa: CASSYGAGVTDTQYF
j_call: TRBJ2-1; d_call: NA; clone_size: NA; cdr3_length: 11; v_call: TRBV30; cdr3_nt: TGTGCCTGGAGTTCCGGGACACTAAGGTTCTTC; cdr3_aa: CAWSSGTLRFF
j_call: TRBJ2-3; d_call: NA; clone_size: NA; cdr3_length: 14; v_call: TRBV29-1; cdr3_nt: TGCAGCGTGTGGACAGCTGCTAGCACAGATACGCAGTATTTT; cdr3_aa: CSVWTAASTDTQYF
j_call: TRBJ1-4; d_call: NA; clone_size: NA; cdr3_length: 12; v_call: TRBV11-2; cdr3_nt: TGTGCCAGCAGCTTAATGGAGGGAAAACTGTTTTTT; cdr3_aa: CASSLMEGKLFF
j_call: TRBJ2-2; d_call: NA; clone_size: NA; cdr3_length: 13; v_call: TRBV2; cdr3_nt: TGTGCCAGCAGTGAGTTAGGCCCCGGGGAGCTGTTTTTT; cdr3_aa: CASSELGPGELFF
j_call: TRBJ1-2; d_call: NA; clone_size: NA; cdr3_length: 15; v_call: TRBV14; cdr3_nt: TGTGCCAGCAGCCAAGCGGGGCAGGCCTTGCCTGGCTACACCTTC; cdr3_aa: CASSQAGQALPGYTF
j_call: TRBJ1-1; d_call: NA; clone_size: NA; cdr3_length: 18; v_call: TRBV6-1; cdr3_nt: TGTGCCAGCAGTGCCCGACGGTGGATTTCTACAATGAACACTGAAGCTTTCTTT; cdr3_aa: CASSARRWISTMNTEAFF
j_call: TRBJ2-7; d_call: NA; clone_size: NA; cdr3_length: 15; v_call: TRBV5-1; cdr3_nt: TGCGCCAGCAGCTTGGGGGGAACAGGGTCCTACGAGCAGTACTTC; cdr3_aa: CASSLGGTGSYEQYF
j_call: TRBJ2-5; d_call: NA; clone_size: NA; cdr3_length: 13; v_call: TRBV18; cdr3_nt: TGTGCCAGCTCACAGGGGCTGGGAGAGACCCAGTACTTC; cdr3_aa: CASSQGLGETQYF
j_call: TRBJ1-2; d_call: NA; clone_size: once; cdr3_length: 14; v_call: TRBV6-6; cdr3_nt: TGTGCCAGCAGTTACTCGGCAGGGCGCTATGGCTACACCTTC; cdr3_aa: CASSYSAGRYGYTF
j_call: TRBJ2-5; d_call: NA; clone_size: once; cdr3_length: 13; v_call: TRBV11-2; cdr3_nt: TGTGCCAGCAGCTTAGGCGCGGGAGAGACCCAGTACTTC; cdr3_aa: CASSLGAGETQYF
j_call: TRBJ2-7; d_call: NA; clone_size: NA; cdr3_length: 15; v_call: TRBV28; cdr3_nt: TGTGCCAGCAGTCCCGGTGGGGCACGACTATACGAGCAGTACTTC; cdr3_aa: CASSPGGARLYEQYF
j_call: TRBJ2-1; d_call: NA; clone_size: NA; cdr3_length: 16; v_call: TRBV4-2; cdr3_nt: TGTGCCAGCAGCGCCCCCGGAGGCGGAGAGGGGCGTGAGCAGTTCTTC; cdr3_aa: CASSAPGGGEGREQFF
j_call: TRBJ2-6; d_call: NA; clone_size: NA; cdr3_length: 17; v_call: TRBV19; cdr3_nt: TGTGCCAGTAAAGGTGGGCAGATACTCTCTGGGGCCAACGTCCTGACTTTC; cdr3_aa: CASKGGQILSGANVLTF
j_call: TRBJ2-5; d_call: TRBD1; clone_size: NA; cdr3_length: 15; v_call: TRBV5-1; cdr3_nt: TGCGCCAGCAGCGTGGCCGGGACAGGGGAAGAGACCCAGTACTTC; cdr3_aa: CASSVAGTGEETQYF
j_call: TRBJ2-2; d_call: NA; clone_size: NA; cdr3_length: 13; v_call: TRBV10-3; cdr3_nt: TGTGCCATCAGTGAGCTAATCACCGGGGAGCTGTTTTTT; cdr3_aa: CAISELITGELFF
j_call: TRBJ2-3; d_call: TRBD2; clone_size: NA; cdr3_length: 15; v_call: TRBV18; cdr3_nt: TGTGCCAGCTCACCGGGACTAGCGGGCACAGATACGCAGTATTTT; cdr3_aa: CASSPGLAGTDTQYF
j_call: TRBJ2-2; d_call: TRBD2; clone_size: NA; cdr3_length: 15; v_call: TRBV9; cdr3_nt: TGTGCCAGCAGCGTAGGTCGGGAGGGCCGGCGGGAGCTGTTTTTT; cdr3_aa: CASSVGREGRRELFF